Listed below are T cell receptor beta chains from one sample, sequenced in a study of blood T cell repertoires in COVID-19. Libraries were prepared by immunoSEQ multiplex PCR; TCRdb keeps only in-frame clonotypes and omits some of them. The table lists some 190,000 clones, more than 75% of them singletons. The specimen sequenced was PBMCs or T cells enriched from blood (not recorded which). All receptors come from a man aged 55 to 70 who had been exposed to COVID-19. The CDR3 runs from the conserved cysteine through the conserved F or W. The D gene is left open where the match is weak. Size is stated for part of the rows, as once, few or many counts, or as a class when the clone is expanded.

cdr3_aa cdr3_nt j_call clone_size v_call d_call
CSVEVARYNEQFF TGCAGCGTTGAGGTTGCGAGGTACAATGAGCAGTTCTTC TRBJ2-1 . TRBV29-1 .
CAIKIDSSPNEKLFF TGTGCCATCAAAATCGACAGTTCGCCTAATGAAAAACTGTTTTTT TRBJ1-4 . TRBV10-3 .
CASSPLAANEQFF TGTGCCAGCTCACCCTTAGCAGCCAATGAGCAGTTCTTC TRBJ2-1 . TRBV18 .
CASSRSRTGGNEKLFF TGCGCCAGCAGCCGGTCCCGGACAGGGGGAAATGAAAAACTGTTTTTT TRBJ1-4 . TRBV5-1 TRBD1
CASSYSGTSGSAEQYF TGTGCCAGCAGTTACTCGGGGACTAGCGGGAGTGCCGAGCAGTACTTC TRBJ2-7 once TRBV6-6 TRBD2
CASSQGLAGGGNEQFF TGTGCCAGCAGCCAAGGACTAGCGGGAGGAGGCAATGAGCAGTTCTTC TRBJ2-1 . TRBV3-1/TRBV3-2 TRBD2
CARGLAGPTDTQYF TGTGCCAGGGGACTAGCGGGACCCACAGATACGCAGTATTTT TRBJ2-3 . TRBV2 TRBD2
CAWTNPGQGMNYGYTF TGTGCCTGGACCAACCCAGGACAGGGGATGAACTATGGCTACACCTTC TRBJ1-2 . TRBV30 TRBD1
CAWSPTGNQPQHF TGTGCCTGGAGCCCAACAGGGAATCAGCCCCAGCATTTT TRBJ1-5 . TRBV30 .
CAISESAGAGEQYF TGTGCCATCAGTGAGTCGGCGGGGGCAGGCGAGCAGTACTTC TRBJ2-7 . TRBV10-3 .
CASSITAYGYTF TGTGCCAGCAGTATCACAGCTTATGGCTACACCTTC TRBJ1-2 . TRBV9 .
CASSQDLAASGDEQYF TGTGCCAGCAGCCAAGATCTGGCGGCATCGGGGGACGAGCAGTACTTC TRBJ2-7 . TRBV14 .
CASSSNRGSNQPQHF TGTGCCAGCAGTTCCAACAGGGGGTCTAATCAGCCCCAGCATTTT TRBJ1-5 . TRBV27 TRBD1
CASSLEGGTSGEQFF TGTGCCAGCAGCTTAGAGGGCGGGACCTCGGGTGAGCAGTTCTTC TRBJ2-1 once TRBV11-2 .
CASSGQGNEKLFF TGCGCCAGCAGTGGCCAGGGTAATGAAAAACTGTTTTTT TRBJ1-4 . TRBV5-1 .
CASSESTGGNSPLHF TGCGCCAGCAGTGAGTCGACGGGAGGTAATTCACCCCTCCACTTT TRBJ1-6 . TRBV10-2 .
CASAVGRERVDEQYF TGTGCCAGCGCCGTCGGGCGGGAGCGGGTCGACGAGCAGTACTTC TRBJ2-7 . TRBV7-9 TRBD2
CASSSEGASTDTQYF TGTGCCAGCAGTTCAGAGGGGGCTAGCACAGATACGCAGTATTTT TRBJ2-3 . TRBV5-4 TRBD1
CASSYTGQGPTYEQYF TGTGCCAGCAGTTACACGGGACAGGGCCCCACTTACGAGCAGTACTTC TRBJ2-7 . TRBV6-5 TRBD1
CASSRVGAYEQYF TGTGCCAGCAGCCGGGTTGGAGCCTACGAGCAGTACTTC TRBJ2-7 once TRBV7-9 .
CASSWGGGRYSNQPQHF TGTGCCAGCAGCTGGGGCGGAGGGCGGTACAGCAATCAGCCCCAGCATTTT TRBJ1-5 few TRBV5-6 .
CASSITGLADNTGELFF TGTGCCAGTAGTATAACCGGACTAGCAGATAACACCGGGGAGCTGTTTTTT TRBJ2-2 . TRBV19 TRBD2